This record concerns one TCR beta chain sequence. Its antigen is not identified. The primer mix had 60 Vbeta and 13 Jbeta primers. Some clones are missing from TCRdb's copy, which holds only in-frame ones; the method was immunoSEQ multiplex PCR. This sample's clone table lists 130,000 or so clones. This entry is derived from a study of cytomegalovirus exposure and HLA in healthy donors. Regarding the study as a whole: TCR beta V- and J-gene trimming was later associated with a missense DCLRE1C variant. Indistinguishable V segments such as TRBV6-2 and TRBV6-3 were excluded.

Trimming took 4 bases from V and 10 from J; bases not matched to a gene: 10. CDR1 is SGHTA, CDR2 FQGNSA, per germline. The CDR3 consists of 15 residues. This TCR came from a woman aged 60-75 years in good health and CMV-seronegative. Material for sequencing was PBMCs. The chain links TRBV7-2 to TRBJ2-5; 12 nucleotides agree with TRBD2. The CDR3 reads CASSSSGGAIGVQYF. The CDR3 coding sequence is TGTGCCAGCAGCTCTAGCGGGGGGGCCATCGGGGTCCAGTACTTC.